The clone carrying this T cell receptor (beta chain) appeared a few times. The sample belongs to a study of OX40 agonist ivuxolimab in advanced cancers. TCRdb keeps only in-frame clones here, not all; method: immunoSEQ multiplex PCR. The table has fewer than 40,000 clones, roughly 80% seen once. Germline V gene sequence: CDR1 SEHNR, CDR2 FQNEAQ (reference sequence). The germline V and J ends were trimmed by 4 bases and 4 bases, with 13 bases remaining between them. The CDR3 contains 15 residues. V and J are TRBV7-9 and TRBJ2-2, with D possibly matching TRBD1 (6 bases). The sequence was collected from an adult with an advanced solid tumor such as melanoma, head and neck, liver or kidney cancer. This specimen consisted of CD4+ or CD8+ T cells sorted from blood, obtained in a trial of the OX40 agonist ivuxolimab. This chain's CDR3 is CASSSRDTLTGELFF. In nucleotides, the CDR3 is TGTGCCAGCAGCTCCCGGGACACCCTCACCGGGGAGCTGTTTTTT.